This T cell receptor (beta chain) emerged from a study of CD8+CD57+ T cells in acquired aplastic anemia. About the study: DNA per sorted CD4+ or CD8+ sample ranged roughly 0.19 to 27.4 ug, averaging around 3.2 ug. Study results and caveats: CD8+ Simpson's diversity in patients was not significantly different from that in controls. Found in both controls and patients were twenty-nine CD8+ CDR3 sequences.

There are many counts of this clonotype. Its antigen is not identified. The CDR3 extends over 17 amino acids. Germline CDR1 reads MNHNS; CDR2 reads SASEGT. Trimming took off 3 bases at V and 5 bases at J, with 23 bases between the two ends. CDR3 and TCR beta VDJ profiling relied on a genomic DNA template. TCRdb analysed the reads with MiXCR anew, one entry per CDR3 protein. This table has some 280,000 distinct CDR3 sequences, 56% appearing once. The sequence derives from a human donor with severe aplastic anemia or a healthy control (not recorded which). Sequenced input: sorted CD4+, CD8+, or CD8+CD57+ T cells (not recorded which) from PBMCs. This chain links TRBV6-1 with TRBJ2-7; weak D call: TRBD2 (6 bases). The CDR3 region has the DNA TGTGCCAGCAGTGATCCCCTGAAGGGACTGAAGGTCCACGAGCAGTACTTC. This sequence encodes CASSDPLKGLKVHEQYF.